Presented here are 32 T cell receptor beta chains from one specimen sequenced in a study of T cell repertoires in cytomegalovirus infection. Antigens for these TCRs are unknown. TCRdb processed the reads anew with MiXCR; each CDR3 protein has one entry. The sample shows around 900,000 distinct CDR3 sequences, roughly 30% of them seen only once. The specimen comprised cultured CD8+ T cells from PBMCs, sampled from culture after CMV antigen stimulation. The receptor source for this set is a human donor in good health (CMV status not recorded). Some clones in this sample may be carry-over from other donors' samples.

This sequence joins TRBV7-6 and TRBJ2-3; D is unclear. The CDR3 length is 13 residues. Germline CDR1 and CDR2: SGHVS and FNYEAQ. The CDR3 loop is CTSAQYGTDTQYF. In DNA form, the CDR3 reads TGTACCTCAGCTCAGTACGGGACAGATACGCAGTATTTT.

This chain uses TRBV6-1 with TRBJ1-1, with TRBD1 matching 8 bases. Trimming cost V 3 bases and J 7 bases; bases outside gene matches: 4. Per germline, CDR1 MNHNS and CDR2 SASEGT. CDR3 size: 13 residues. CDR3 sequence: CASSDRGRDEAFF. The CDR3 DNA reads as TGTGCCAGCAGTGACAGGGGGCGGGATGAAGCTTTCTTT.

The chain employs TRBV9 and TRBJ2-1; 12 nucleotides agree with TRBD2. CDR3 length: 16 residues. J lost 2 bases, V lost 3 bases, and 3 bases had no gene match. Germline CDR1 is SGDLS and CDR2 is YYNGEE. DNA for the CDR3: TGTGCCAGCAGCGCACTAGCGGGGGGAGCCTACAATGAGCAGTTCTTC. The encoded protein is CASSALAGGAYNEQFF.

This clonotype was found a few times. Here the CDR3 DNA reads TGTGCCAGCAGTGCCGGGACTTTCTCCTATGGCTACACCTTC. This codes for CASSAGTFSYGYTF. This chain uses TRBV27 with TRBJ1-2; perhaps TRBD1 as D (5 bases). Per germline, CDR1 MNHEY and CDR2 SMNVEV (reference sequence). The CDR3 length is 14 residues. V was trimmed by 5 bases and J by 4 bases, leaving 14 bases between them.

This rearrangement joins TRBV7-4 to TRBJ2-5, with unresolved D. CDR1 and CDR2 from the germline V gene are SGHVT and SQSDAQ. Trimming pared 2 bases from V and 5 bases from J, leaving 12 bases between. The CDR3 has 14 residues. The CDR3 coding sequence is TGTGCCAGCAGCTTAATCCCAGCTGGGGAGACCCAGTACTTC. Protein: CASSLIPAGETQYF.

V is TRBV6-1 and J is TRBJ2-7, with D possibly being TRBD1 or TRBD2 (5 bases each). The germline V and J ends were trimmed by 5 bases and 7 bases, with 21 bases remaining between them. Germline values: CDR1 MNHNS, CDR2 SASEGT. The CDR3 contains 15 residues. Written as DNA, the CDR3 is TGTGCCAGCAGTCCGGTCCGGGACCCCATAGGAGAGCAGTACGTC. Protein sequence: CASSPVRDPIGEQYV.

The J gene is TRBJ2-5, the V gene TRBV24-1; D not resolved. The V gene's germline CDR1 is KGHDR and CDR2 SFDVKD. This CDR3 has 14 residues. The V and J ends lost 2 bases and 2 bases respectively, with 8 bases between them. CDR3 DNA sequence: TGTGCCACCAGTGATTATGTCAAACAAGAGACCCAGTACTTC. It specifies CATSDYVKQETQYF.

The chain links TRBV18 to TRBJ2-7; TRBD1 matches 9 bases. The V segment lost 0 bases and the J segment 2 bases; nucleotides outside the gene matches: 5. Germline CDR1 reads KGHSH; CDR2 reads LQKENI. CDR3 length equals 16 residues. CDR3 bases: TGTGCCAGCTCACCACCCGGGACAGGGACACCCTACGAGCAGTACTTC. Amino acid sequence: CASSPPGTGTPYEQYF.

V gene TRBV6-1 combines with J gene TRBJ2-7; 8 bases match TRBD2. CDR3 length: 15 residues. Germline CDR1 MNHNS, CDR2 SASEGT. Germline trimming cut 3 bases from V and 0 bases from J; bases unmatched to any gene: 4. The CDR3 loop is CASSEGGGTSYEQYV. Here the CDR3 DNA reads TGTGCCAGCAGTGAGGGCGGGGGGACCTCCTACGAGCAGTACGTC.

The rearrangement links TRBV6-2 or TRBV6-3 to TRBJ1-1; 7 nucleotides match TRBD1. V gave up 2 bases and J gave up 7 bases; unmatched junction bases: 4. The length of the CDR3 is 13 residues. Germline V gene lookup returns CDR1 MNHEY and CDR2 SVGEGT. The CDR3 spells CASSYIDRDEAFF. The CDR3 coding sequence is TGTGCCAGCAGTTACATTGACAGGGATGAAGCTTTCTTT.

V usage is TRBV20-1 and J usage is TRBJ2-7; 10 bases match TRBD1. This CDR3 region has 15 residues. V lost 5 bases to trimming and J lost 3 bases; unmatched junction nucleotides: 10. Germline CDR1 reads DFQATT; CDR2 reads SNEGSKA (reference sequence). CDR3 coding DNA: TGCAGTGCTCCGCCCTTTGGACAGGGGGACTACGAGCAGTACTTC. It codes for CSAPPFGQGDYEQYF.

Only a few counts were recorded for this clonotype. The chain employs TRBV4-1 and TRBJ2-2; 9 nucleotides line up with TRBD2. This CDR3 has 17 residues. Looked up from germline, CDR1 is MGHRA and CDR2 is YSYEKL. Trimming at V came to 3 bases and at J to 6 bases, leaving 11 bases not matched to a gene. The CDR3 loop is CASSHRLSGGPAGELFF. In DNA form, the CDR3 reads TGCGCCAGCAGCCACCGGTTGAGCGGGGGGCCTGCCGGGGAGCTGTTTTTT.

The chain recombines TRBV27 with TRBJ1-2; unclear D gene. CDR1 is MNHEY, CDR2 SMNVEV, per germline (reference sequence). Deletions cut 1 base from V and 8 bases from J, with 14 bases between. This CDR3 spans 14 amino acids. This CDR3 is CASSLYPIGDGYTF. CDR3 coding DNA: TGTGCCAGCAGTTTATACCCCATCGGAGACGGCTACACCTTC.

This clonotype has more than one count but fewer than ten. V and J are TRBV24-1 and TRBJ2-2; 8 bases align to TRBD2. Germline V gene lookup returns CDR1 KGHDR and CDR2 SFDVKD. This CDR3 contains 12 residues. V lost 8 bases, J lost 6 bases, and 1 base stayed unmatched. This CDR3 is CATTGGAGELFF. The CDR3 DNA follows: TGTGCCACCACGGGGGGGGCCGGGGAGCTGTTTTTT.

This clonotype was seen a few times. The rearrangement joins TRBV10-3 to TRBJ2-3; 12 bases fit TRBD1. This CDR3 has 14 residues. V gave up 10 bases and J gave up 3 bases; unmatched junction bases: 5. Germline values: CDR1 ENHRY, CDR2 SYGVKD. The DNA for the CDR3 is TGTGCCACAAGGGGACAGGGGGCAACAGATACGCAGTATTTT. Amino acids: CATRGQGATDTQYF.

The table lists this clonotype with many counts. This rearrangement joins TRBV6-5 to TRBJ1-2, with no clear D. V gave up 0 bases and J gave up 0 bases, with 8 bases separating them. Germline values: CDR1 MNHEY, CDR2 SVGAGI. This CDR3 has 15 residues. The CDR3 spells CASSYSNIANYGYTF. CDR3 coding DNA: TGTGCCAGCAGTTACTCGAACATAGCTAACTATGGCTACACCTTC.

The CDR3 nucleotides are TGCGCCAGCAGCCTCACGGGACAGGTCAACAATGAGCAGTTCTTC. Translating it yields CASSLTGQVNNEQFF. V gene TRBV4-1 combines with J gene TRBJ2-1, with 8 bases identical to TRBD1. The germline gives CDR1 MGHRA, CDR2 YSYEKL. The CDR3 consists of 15 residues. Trimming at V came to 4 bases and at J to 5 bases, leaving 7 bases not matched to a gene.

The chain joins TRBV13 to TRBJ1-1; TRBD1 matches at 7 bases. The CDR3 is 13 residues long. J lost 7 bases, V lost 5 bases, and 7 bases had no gene match. The germline V gene encodes CDR1 PRHDT and CDR2 FYEKMQ (reference sequence). The CDR3 reads CASSITRDSEAFF. CDR3 in DNA: TGTGCCAGCAGCATCACTCGGGACAGTGAAGCTTTCTTT.

The chain employs TRBV27 and TRBJ1-1; D call uncertain. Trimming cost V 2 bases and J 5 bases, with 21 bases left between them. This CDR3 is 17 amino acids long. CDR1 is MNHEY, CDR2 SMNVEV, per germline (reference sequence). CDR3 coding DNA: TGTGCCAGCAGTTTAAAGAAATTCGACACTTTGGATACTGAAGCTTTCTTT. Protein product: CASSLKKFDTLDTEAFF.

This clonotype was found a few times. The chain has TRBV11-3 and TRBJ2-2; D is perhaps TRBD1 (6 bases). Germline-derived CDR1 and CDR2 are SGHNT and YENEEA. The germline V and J ends were trimmed by 8 bases and 2 bases, with 9 bases remaining between them. The length of the CDR3 is 13 residues. The CDR3: CASGGQNTGELFF. The CDR3 DNA reads TGTGCCAGCGGGGGACAAAACACCGGGGAGCTGTTTTTT.

The sample holds a few counts of this clonotype. The rearrangement uses TRBV13 and TRBJ2-7; no reliable D call. Trimming stripped 5 bases from V and 6 bases from J, with 17 bases between. The germline CDR1 and CDR2 sequences are PRHDT and FYEKMQ (reference sequence). The CDR3 is 14 amino acids. The CDR3: CASSSGPAASEQYF. CDR3 in DNA: TGTGCCAGCAGCAGTGGCCCAGCCGCCTCCGAGCAGTACTTC.

This chain connects TRBV6-2 or TRBV6-3 to TRBJ1-6; no clear D gene. The V and J ends lost 0 bases and 7 bases respectively, with 10 bases between them. Germline V lookup: CDR1 MNHEY, CDR2 SVGEGT. CDR3 length equals 15 residues. This chain's CDR3 is CASSYSVAENSPLHF. The CDR3 DNA reads TGTGCCAGCAGTTACTCGGTGGCGGAGAATTCACCCCTCCACTTT.

This clonotype is a singleton in its sample. The chain employs TRBV19 and TRBJ2-1; D is perhaps TRBD1 or TRBD2 (6 bases each). This CDR3 is built from 17 residues. With 4 bases removed from V and 5 bases from J, the gap between germline ends came to 21 bases. Germline loops: CDR1 LNHDA, CDR2 SQIVND (reference sequence). CDR3 nucleotides: TGTGCCAGTAGTACCAATCAGAGGGGGGCCCTCCACAATGAGCAGTTCTTC. Its translation is CASSTNQRGALHNEQFF.

This rearrangement joins TRBV5-4 to TRBJ1-1; D not certain. The CDR3 runs 14 residues. The V gene's germline CDR1 is SGHNT and CDR2 YYREEE (reference sequence). Trimming left V 4 bases short and J 5 bases short, with 15 bases between. The CDR3 is CASSAVGRQTEAFF. DNA for the CDR3: TGTGCCAGCAGCGCCGTAGGAAGGCAAACTGAAGCTTTCTTT.

Ten or more counts support this clonotype. V gene TRBV7-3 combines with J gene TRBJ1-1; D is perhaps TRBD1 (5 bases). Looked up from germline, CDR1 is SGHTA and CDR2 is FQGTGA. The CDR3 extends over 13 amino acids. Deletions cut 5 bases from V and 7 bases from J, with 14 bases between. The CDR3 region is CASSETVINEAFF. Here the CDR3 DNA reads TGTGCCAGCAGCGAGACAGTAATCAATGAAGCTTTCTTT.

This clonotype has a handful of counts. V gene TRBV12-3 or TRBV12-4 combines with J gene TRBJ1-6, with D perhaps TRBD1 (5 bases). Trimming cost V 3 bases and J 7 bases, with 13 bases left between them. The CDR3 sequence is 15 residues long. This CDR3 is CASSFEGRGNSPLHF. CDR3 DNA: TGTGCCAGCAGTTTCGAGGGAAGGGGAAATTCACCCCTCCACTTT.

This chain joins TRBV12-3 or TRBV12-4 and TRBJ2-1; TRBD2 aligns across 12 bases. This CDR3 region has 17 residues. V lost 3 bases to trimming and J lost 2 bases; unmatched junction nucleotides: 5. CDR3 amino acids: CASSFPSGGETYNEQFF. In DNA form, the CDR3 reads TGTGCCAGCAGTTTCCCTAGCGGGGGGGAAACCTACAATGAGCAGTTCTTC.

The V gene is TRBV7-6, the J gene TRBJ2-7; D remains unclear. Trimming removed 2 bases from V and 3 bases from J, with 8 bases in between. Germline-derived CDR1 and CDR2 are SGHVS and FNYEAQ. The CDR3 runs 13 residues. The CDR3 coding sequence is TGTGCCAGCAGCTTAAAACAGAGCTACGAGCAGTACTTC. It encodes CASSLKQSYEQYF. Based on the CDR3 plus reference TRBV7-6 and TRBJ2-7, the full variable domain is GAGVSQSPRYKVTKRGQDVALRCDPISGHVSLYWYRQALGQGPEFLTYFNYEAQQDKSGLPNDRFSAERPEGSISTLTIQRTEQRDSAMYRCASSLKQSYEQYFGPGTRLTVT.

This chain uses TRBV6-5 with TRBJ2-7, with unresolved D. This CDR3 comprises 12 residues. Germline-derived CDR1 and CDR2 are MNHEY and SVGAGI. V dropped 0 bases and J dropped 6 bases, with 6 bases sitting between them. CDR3 sequence: CASSYSNGEQYF. The CDR3 nucleotides read TGTGCCAGCAGTTACTCAAATGGCGAGCAGTACTTC.

This clonotype has more than one count but fewer than ten. This sequence joins TRBV4-1 and TRBJ2-7; 11 nucleotides match TRBD1. CDR3 size: 17 residues. The V gene end was trimmed by 2 bases and the J gene end by 2 bases; junction bases not matched to a gene: 8. The germline V gene encodes CDR1 MGHRA and CDR2 YSYEKL. The CDR3 nucleotides are TGCGCCAGCAGCCAACGAACGGGACAGGGGGTCCCCTACGAGCAGTACTTC. Translated, it gives CASSQRTGQGVPYEQYF.

The J gene is TRBJ1-1, the V gene TRBV20-1; no definite D call. V was pared by 2 bases and J by 0 bases, with 10 bases between. Germline CDR1 is DFQATT and CDR2 is SNEGSKA (reference sequence). This CDR3 is built from 14 residues. DNA for the CDR3: TGCAGTGCTAGACCCCCGATCATGAACACTGAAGCTTTCTTT. This encodes CSARPPIMNTEAFF.

This clonotype was recorded a few times. V is TRBV11-3 and J is TRBJ2-2; D unresolved. CDR3 length: 15 residues. The germline CDR1 and CDR2 sequences are SGHNT and YENEEA. Trimming removed 5 bases at V and 8 bases at J, with 18 bases between. CDR3 region: CASSPEARTPGELFF. For the CDR3, the DNA is TGTGCCAGCAGCCCGGAAGCCAGGACGCCAGGGGAGCTGTTTTTT.